The present T cell receptor (beta chain) was sequenced within a study of cytomegalovirus exposure and HLA in healthy donors. Germline V lookup: CDR1 MDHEN, CDR2 SYDVKM. Between the trimmed V and J ends, which lost 7 bases and 12 bases, there was a span of 22 bases. CDR3 length: 14 residues. Study results and limitations: A later analysis linked a missense variant in DCLRE1C to the trimming of TCR beta V and J genes. Specific recognition of CMV antigens was confirmed in vitro for a few chains (all CMV-associated). Most sequenced TCRs were rare (though some public TCRs occurred in many donors). The authors listed about 170 TCR beta chains as cytomegalovirus-associated.

A word on this clone: Its antigen remains unknown.

A multiplex PCR was run with 60 Vbeta primers and 13 Jbeta primers. Produced via immunoSEQ multiplex PCR; TCRdb's table is partial and in-frame only. Seen here are 180,000 or so clones, roughly 82% observed once, and the top ten hold about 1.6%. The sequence was collected from a man in his forties in good health and CMV-seronegative. Sequenced: PBMCs. The genes are TRBV28 and TRBJ2-1, with a weak D call TRBD2 (6 bases). As DNA, the CDR3 is TGTGCCAGCACCGCGGGACGGACGCCCTACGCGCAGTTCTTC. It translates to CASTAGRTPYAQFF.